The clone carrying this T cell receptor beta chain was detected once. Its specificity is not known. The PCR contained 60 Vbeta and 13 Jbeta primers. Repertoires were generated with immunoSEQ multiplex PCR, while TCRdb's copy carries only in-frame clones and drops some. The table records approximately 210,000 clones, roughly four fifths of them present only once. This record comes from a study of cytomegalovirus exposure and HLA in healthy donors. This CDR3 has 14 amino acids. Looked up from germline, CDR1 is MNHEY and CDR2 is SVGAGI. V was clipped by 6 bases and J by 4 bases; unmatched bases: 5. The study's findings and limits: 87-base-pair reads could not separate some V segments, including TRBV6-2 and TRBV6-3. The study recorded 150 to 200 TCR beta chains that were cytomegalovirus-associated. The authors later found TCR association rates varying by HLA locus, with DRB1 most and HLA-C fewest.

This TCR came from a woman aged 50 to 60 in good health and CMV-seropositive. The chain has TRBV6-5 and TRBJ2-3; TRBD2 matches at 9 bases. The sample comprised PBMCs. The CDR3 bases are TGTGCCAGCAGGGGCGGGGGGGAGTCAGATACGCAGTATTTT. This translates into CASRGGGESDTQYF.